These 30 T cell receptor beta chains were all obtained from the same sample, sequenced in a study of cytotoxic CD8 clonotypes in ibrutinib-treated CLL. Method: immunoSEQ multiplex PCR; TCRdb's copy keeps in-frame clones and lacks some. The table shows approximately 190,000 clones, with roughly 79% occurring only once. Source: PBMCs, taken after 12 months of ibrutinib treatment. These receptors came from a human donor with chronic lymphocytic leukemia.

For this clone: Additional DNA sequences in this sample encode the identical CDR3. This chain links TRBV18 with TRBJ1-5, with TRBD1 as a possible D gene (5 bases). V shed 1 base and J shed 3 bases, with 10 bases lying between them. The CDR3 is 15 amino acids. Germline V gene data show CDR1 as KGHSH and CDR2 as LQKENI. The CDR3 sequence is CASSPRAGDNQPQHF. CDR3 nucleotide sequence: TGTGCCAGCTCACCACGGGCGGGGGACAATCAGCCCCAGCATTTT.

This clone is a singleton in its sample. J is TRBJ1-3 and V is TRBV6-5, with no clear D. Looked up from germline, CDR1 is MNHEY and CDR2 is SVGAGI. The V and J ends lost 6 bases and 0 bases respectively, with 9 bases between them. The CDR3 extends over 14 amino acids. The CDR3 DNA reads TGTGCCAGCAGCTCAGTAAACTCTGGAAACACCATATATTTT. Its protein product is CASSSVNSGNTIYF.

This chain links TRBV6-4 with TRBJ1-2, with TRBD1 matching over 11 bases. Germline CDR1 MRHNA, CDR2 SNTAGT. CDR3 length equals 17 residues. The ends lost 6 bases at V and 2 bases at J; junction bases unmatched: 11. CDR3 coding DNA: TGTGCCAGCAGAAATCACGACCGGGACAGGGGGAACTATGGCTACACCTTC. Residues: CASRNHDRDRGNYGYTF.

The CDR3 sequence is CASSFPPGTGIVEKLFF. The CDR3 nucleotides are TGTGCCAGCAGCTTCCCCCCCGGGACAGGGATAGTGGAAAAACTGTTTTTT. The chain uses TRBV11-2 and TRBJ1-4; 9 positions match TRBD1. Germline V CDR1 and CDR2: SGHAT, FQNNGV. The junction had 13 bases not matched to a gene; V was cut back by 3 bases and J by 8 bases. CDR3 length: 17 residues.

The rearrangement joins TRBV5-4 to TRBJ1-2; D gene uncertain. The CDR3 runs 16 residues. The V gene's germline CDR1 is SGHNT and CDR2 YYREEE (reference sequence). V gave up 0 bases and J gave up 8 bases, with 20 bases separating them. The CDR3: CASSLATDTRTHGYTF. CDR3 DNA sequence: TGTGCCAGCAGCTTGGCAACCGACACCAGGACGCACGGCTACACCTTC.

The chain is built from TRBV4-2 and TRBJ2-7, with 10 positions matching TRBD2. Per germline, CDR1 LGHNA and CDR2 YNFKEQ. The J segment lost 4 bases and the V segment lost 1 base, leaving 7 bases of the junction unmatched. The CDR3 runs 16 residues. The CDR3 reads CASSQASGTSDYEQYF. The CDR3, as DNA: TGTGCCAGCAGCCAAGCTTCCGGGACTAGCGATTACGAGCAGTACTTC.

This rearrangement joins TRBV29-1 to TRBJ1-4; D not resolved. The CDR3 contains 11 residues. The V end was cut by 8 bases, the J end by 17 bases, with 21 bases between. Germline V gene sequence: CDR1 SQVTM, CDR2 ANQGSEA. As DNA, the CDR3 is TGCAGCTGTACCGGGCCCAAAGGGCTCTTTTTT. It is translated as CSCTGPKGLFF.

The V and J genes are TRBV2 and TRBJ2-7; TRBD2 matches 10 bases. This CDR3 comprises 13 residues. Per germline, CDR1 SNHLY and CDR2 FYNNEI. After removal of 5 bases from V and 7 bases from J, the junction contained 5 bases not matched to a gene. The CDR3: CASSPRLAGEQYF. DNA for the CDR3: TGTGCCAGCAGTCCCAGACTAGCGGGTGAGCAGTACTTC.

This rearrangement joins TRBV4-2 to TRBJ2-3, with TRBD2 matching over 7 bases. The junction had 5 bases not matched to a gene; V was cut back by 0 bases and J by 2 bases. The CDR3 has 16 residues. Germline V gene data show CDR1 as LGHNA and CDR2 as YNFKEQ. In DNA form, the CDR3 reads TGTGCCAGCAGCCAAGACACGAGCGGGACCACAGATACGCAGTATTTT. Its translation is CASSQDTSGTTDTQYF.

The genes are TRBV5-1 and TRBJ1-4; TRBD1 aligns across 12 bases. The CDR3 runs 14 residues. V gave up 4 bases and J gave up 8 bases; unmatched junction bases: 3. Germline V gene sequence: CDR1 SGHRS, CDR2 YFSETQ. The CDR3 region has the DNA TGCGCCAGCAGCGTGGGACAGGGGGCCGAAAAACTGTTTTTT. Translating gives CASSVGQGAEKLFF.

This chain uses TRBV7-9 with TRBJ2-2, with 9 positions matching TRBD1. CDR1 is SEHNR, CDR2 FQNEAQ, per germline (reference sequence). J lost 8 bases, V lost 5 bases, and 3 bases had no gene match. The CDR3 totals 13 residues. This CDR3 reads CASSQQGAGELFF. In DNA form, the CDR3 reads TGTGCCAGCAGCCAACAGGGGGCTGGGGAGCTGTTTTTT.

This clone was detected many times. The V call is TRBV4-2, the J call TRBJ2-2; D unclear. In germline, CDR1 is LGHNA, CDR2 YNFKEQ. The CDR3 totals 12 residues. Trimming removed 1 base from V and 4 bases from J, with 1 base in between. CDR3 protein: CASSQGTGELFF. The CDR3 DNA is TGTGCCAGCAGCCAAGGCACCGGGGAGCTGTTTTTT.

V gene TRBV10-1 combines with J gene TRBJ2-3, with D possibly TRBD2 on 6 matching bases. The germline gives CDR1 WNHNN, CDR2 SYGVQD (reference sequence). V lost 4 bases and J lost 6, with 8 bases in between. The CDR3 is 12 amino acids. CDR3 coding DNA: TGCGCCAGCAGTGGCCGGGGGGATACGCAGTATTTT. Translation gives CASSGRGDTQYF.

The chain carries TRBV6-1 and TRBJ2-7; D remains unclear. The CDR3 totals 12 residues. Per the germline V gene, CDR1 is MNHNS and CDR2 is SASEGT. V shed 7 bases and J shed 4 bases, with 11 bases lying between them. Here the CDR3 DNA reads TGTGCCAGCACGCGTTACAGTTACGAGCAGTACTTC. Residues: CASTRYSYEQYF.

This chain uses TRBV11-2 with TRBJ2-1, with 11 bases matching TRBD2. Germline V CDR1 and CDR2: SGHAT, FQNNGV. The V segment lost 6 bases and the J segment 6 bases; nucleotides outside the gene matches: 10. The CDR3 has 16 residues. CDR3 protein: CASRVAGGIGANEQFF. In DNA form, the CDR3 reads TGTGCCAGCAGAGTAGCGGGAGGGATTGGGGCCAATGAGCAGTTCTTC.

At least ten counts were recorded for this clone. The chain carries TRBV4-2 and TRBJ1-1; TRBD1 agrees at 11 bases. Germline V gene data show CDR1 as LGHNA and CDR2 as YNFKEQ. The junction had 6 bases not matched to a gene; V was cut back by 2 bases and J by 4 bases. The CDR3 contains 16 residues. CDR3 in DNA: TGTGCCAGCAGCCAATCACCGGGACAGGGGGTCACTGAAGCTTTCTTT. Amino acids: CASSQSPGQGVTEAFF.

This chain connects TRBV19 to TRBJ1-2, with no clear D. V lost 1 base and J lost 3, with 6 bases in between. This CDR3 contains 13 residues. Germline CDR1 and CDR2: LNHDA and SQIVND (reference sequence). The CDR3, as DNA: TGTGCCAGTAGTATAGGCACCGACTATGGCTACACCTTC. Its translation is CASSIGTDYGYTF. Using reference TRBV19 and TRBJ1-2 for the parts outside the CDR3, the full variable domain is DGGITQSPKYLFRKEGQNVTLSCEQNLNHDAMYWYRQDPGQGLRLIYYSQIVNDFQKGDIAEGYSVSREKKESFPLTVTSAQKNPTAFYLCASSIGTDYGYTFGSGTRLTVV.

V and J are TRBV23-1 and TRBJ1-5; possibly TRBD1 for D (6 bases). TRBV23-1 is noted as an ORF with a role that remains uncertain. The length of the CDR3 is 15 residues. Trimming took 0 bases from V and 7 from J, leaving 13 bases between them. The CDR3, as DNA: TGCGCCAGCAGTCAATCTAGACAGGTCGGGCAGCCCCAGCATTTT. Protein product: CASSQSRQVGQPQHF.

The CDR3 is CASSLGRVNEQYF. The CDR3 coding sequence is TGTGCCAGCAGTTTGGGAAGGGTTAACGAGCAGTACTTC. The chain carries TRBV28 and TRBJ2-7; D remains ambiguous. V lost 3 bases and J lost 5, with 11 bases in between. This CDR3 contains 13 residues. Germline V gene data show CDR1 as MDHEN and CDR2 as SYDVKM.

The chain carries TRBV5-4 and TRBJ2-7; D is ambiguous. CDR1 is SGHNT and CDR2 is YYREEE in the germline V gene (reference sequence). The CDR3 contains 12 residues. Trimming left V 0 bases short and J 8 bases short, with 9 bases between. This CDR3 is CASSLDSFKQYF. The CDR3 bases are TGTGCCAGCAGCTTGGACAGTTTTAAGCAGTACTTC. The full variable domain, in which reference TRBV5-4 and TRBJ2-7 provide the parts outside the CDR3, is ETGVTQSPTHLIKTRGQQVTLRCSSQSGHNTVSWYQQALGQGPQFIFQYYREEENGRGNFPPRFSGLQFPNYSSELNVNALELDDSALYLCASSLDSFKQYFGPGTRLTVT.

The V gene is TRBV7-9, the J gene TRBJ2-2; no clear D. Germline CDR1 SEHNR, CDR2 FQNEAQ (reference sequence). This CDR3 spans 14 amino acids. Trimming left V 1 base short and J 2 bases short, with 5 bases between. Written as DNA, the CDR3 is TGTGCCAGCAGCTTAGTCCTAAACACCGGGGAGCTGTTTTTT. Translated: CASSLVLNTGELFF.

The V and J genes are TRBV18 and TRBJ2-7; TRBD1 might be the D (6 bases). This CDR3 has 13 residues. Germline CDR1 reads KGHSH; CDR2 reads LQKENI. V lost 6 bases and J lost 2, with 11 bases in between. The CDR3 loop is CASSLDSAYEQYF. CDR3 nucleotides: TGTGCCAGCTCCTTGGACAGCGCCTACGAGCAGTACTTC.

V is TRBV6-6 and J is TRBJ1-2, with 9 bases that match TRBD1. CDR1 is MNHNY, CDR2 SVGAGI, per germline (reference sequence). This CDR3 spans 15 amino acids. J gave up 4 bases and V 8 bases, and 11 bases lay outside the gene matches. The CDR3 is CASGSGTGSIYGYTF. DNA of the CDR3: TGTGCCAGCGGGTCCGGGACAGGGTCGATCTATGGCTACACCTTC.

This clone was counted between two and nine times. The chain carries TRBV19 and TRBJ1-5, with a tentative D call TRBD1 (5 bases). The CDR3 loop spans 13 amino acids. Germline loops: CDR1 LNHDA, CDR2 SQIVND (reference sequence). The V and J ends lost 5 bases and 7 bases respectively, with 12 bases between them. The CDR3 region has the DNA TGTGCCAGTAGTCCCAGACAGAGCCAGCCCCAGCATTTT. Residues: CASSPRQSQPQHF.

In DNA form, the CDR3 reads TGCGCCAGCAGCCTTACCATTGGGCCTACCTACGAGCAGTACTTC. Residues: CASSLTIGPTYEQYF. The chain is built from TRBV5-1 and TRBJ2-7; D unclear. This CDR3 comprises 15 residues. Germline V gene sequence: CDR1 SGHRS, CDR2 YFSETQ. Trimming took 4 bases from V and 2 from J, leaving 16 bases between them.

This chain joins TRBV18 and TRBJ2-7, with a possible D match to TRBD1 (5 bases). The V gene lost 6 bases and the J gene lost 3 bases, with 9 bases spanning the gap. Germline-derived CDR1 and CDR2 are KGHSH and LQKENI. The CDR3 spans 12 residues. This CDR3 is CASSGQGYEQYF. The CDR3 region has the DNA TGTGCCAGCTCGGGCCAGGGCTACGAGCAGTACTTC.

This rearrangement joins TRBV30 to TRBJ2-3; D may match TRBD1 or TRBD2 (5 bases each). Germline assignment: CDR1 GTSNPN and CDR2 SVGIG (reference sequence). This CDR3 comprises 15 residues. CDR3 region: CARGVGTGPTDTQYF. CDR3 nucleotides: TGTGCTCGAGGAGTGGGGACGGGGCCCACAGATACGCAGTATTTT.

This clone occurred once. The V and J genes are TRBV18 and TRBJ2-1; TRBD1 matches at 9 bases. V lost 3 bases and J lost 6; bases outside the gene matches: 6. This CDR3 is built from 15 residues. CDR1 is KGHSH, CDR2 LQKENI, per germline. CDR3 coding DNA: TGTGCCAGCTCACCTCAGGGGACAGGGCTCAATGAGCAGTTCTTC. Translating it yields CASSPQGTGLNEQFF. Complete variable domain (other parts from reference TRBV18 and TRBJ2-1): NAGVMQNPRHLVRRRGQEARLRCSPMKGHSHVYWYRQLPEEGLKFMVYLQKENIIDESGMPKERFSAEFPKEGPSILRIQQVVRGDSAAYFCASSPQGTGLNEQFFGPGTRLTVL.

This sequence joins TRBV7-8 and TRBJ1-2; no clear D gene. Trimming removed 0 bases from V and 11 bases from J, with 10 bases in between. This CDR3 comprises 12 residues. From germline, CDR1 is SGHVS and CDR2 FQNEAQ. The CDR3 DNA follows: TGTGCCAGCAGCTTAGCGCGGCAGGATTACACCTTC. Translation gives CASSLARQDYTF.

This clone was recorded once. Other DNA sequences in this specimen translate into the identical CDR3. The J gene is TRBJ2-3, the V gene TRBV5-1; D unresolved. Trimming cost V 0 bases and J 1 base, with 9 bases left between them. The CDR3 totals 15 residues. CDR1 SGHRS and CDR2 YFSETQ come from the germline V gene. The CDR3 sequence: CASSLGTSGTDTQYF. Here the CDR3 DNA reads TGCGCCAGCAGCTTGGGCACCTCCGGCACAGATACGCAGTATTTT. Using reference TRBV5-1 and TRBJ2-3 for the parts outside the CDR3, the full variable domain is KAGVTQTPRYLIKTRGQQVTLSCSPISGHRSVSWYQQTPGQGLQFLFEYFSETQRNKGNFPGRFSGRQFSNSRSEMNVSTLELGDSALYLCASSLGTSGTDTQYFGPGTRLTVL.